This TCR beta chain is from a study of blood T cell repertoires in COVID-19. The V gene's germline CDR1 is SGHRS and CDR2 YFSETQ. V lost 1 base, J lost 6 bases, and 9 bases stayed unmatched. The CDR3 loop spans 16 amino acids. Sequencing used immunoSEQ multiplex PCR; TCRdb keeps in-frame clones, though not all of them. Of under 200,000 clones in the sample, 79% were seen once. This TCR derives from a woman in her 70s in a cohort exposed to, infected with or recovered from COVID-19 (not recorded which). This chain uses TRBV5-1 with TRBJ1-4; TRBD1 matches 7 bases. Source material: PBMCs or T cells enriched from blood (not recorded which). CDR3: CASSLFGGTEYEKLFF. DNA for the CDR3: TGCGCCAGCAGCTTGTTCGGTGGGACAGAGTATGAAAAACTGTTTTTT.